This TCR beta chain was recovered during a study of beta chain features in type 1 diabetes. General observations from the study: Patients showed naive, central memory and Treg TCRB repertoires that appeared more similar than those of healthy donors.

V lost 10 bases, J lost 7 bases, and 8 bases stayed unmatched. The length of the CDR3 is 13 residues. Germline CDR1 ENHRY, CDR2 SYGVKD. cDNA synthesis used the whole RNA isolate, giving expressed TCRB sequences. Method: immunoSEQ multiplex PCR; TCRdb's copy keeps in-frame clones and lacks some. The top ten hold approximately 0.041% of the sample, which has 360,000 or so clones, roughly a fifth seen once. About this clone itself: Its antigen remains unknown.

The receptor was derived from a young woman in good health. The chain couples TRBV10-3 to TRBJ2-3; 10 bases match TRBD1. Sample: naive CD4+ T cells from blood. This CDR3 reads CATHDRGQHTQYF. Written as DNA, the CDR3 is TGTGCCACCCATGACAGGGGGCAACATACGCAGTATTTT.